Listed below are T cell receptor beta chains from one sample, sequenced in a study of vaccination effects on CD4 cells after COVID-19. The antigens of these receptors remain unknown. TCRdb keeps only in-frame clones here, not all; method: immunoSEQ multiplex PCR. The sample records around 81,000 clones, under 85% being singletons. The sequencing used CD4+ T cells from PBMCs cultured with HCoV-OC43 spike peptides, collected after COVID-19 vaccination. These receptors were collected from a human donor who received a COVID-19 vaccine. The CDR3 runs from the conserved cysteine through the conserved F or W. A D gene is named only where the DNA matches it firmly. A row's size may be missing; if present it is once, few, many or a size class.

V gene: TRBV7-2; J gene: TRBJ2-2; D gene: NA; clone size: NA; CDR3 DNA: TGTGCCAGCGCAAGATGGGGCACCGGGGAGCTGTTTTTT; CDR3 protein: CASARWGTGELFF
V gene: TRBV6-5; J gene: TRBJ2-4; D gene: NA; clone size: once; CDR3 DNA: TGTGCCTCAAAGGGGAAGGCGCAAAACATTCAGTACTTC; CDR3 protein: CASKGKAQNIQYF
V gene: TRBV6-5; J gene: TRBJ2-1; D gene: NA; clone size: NA; CDR3 DNA: TGTGCCACCTCCCGGGACACCAACTACAATGAGCAGTTCTTC; CDR3 protein: CATSRDTNYNEQFF
V gene: TRBV7-3; J gene: TRBJ2-3; D gene: TRBD1; clone size: NA; CDR3 DNA: TGTGCCAGCAGCGCCCTAGGACAGGGCCTTAGCACAGATACGCAGTATTTT; CDR3 protein: CASSALGQGLSTDTQYF
V gene: TRBV5-1; J gene: TRBJ2-3; D gene: NA; clone size: NA; CDR3 DNA: TGCGCCAGCAGCCGCGCCGACAGCGCGGATACGCAGTATTTT; CDR3 protein: CASSRADSADTQYF
V gene: TRBV10-2; J gene: TRBJ2-1; D gene: NA; clone size: NA; CDR3 DNA: TGCGCCAGCAGTGAAAAGTTGCTCGGCTACAATGAGCAGTTCTTC; CDR3 protein: CASSEKLLGYNEQFF
V gene: TRBV7-2; J gene: TRBJ1-5; D gene: NA; clone size: NA; CDR3 DNA: TGTGCCAGCAGCTACTCGGGCAATCAGCCCCAGCATTTT; CDR3 protein: CASSYSGNQPQHF
V gene: TRBV27; J gene: TRBJ2-2; D gene: NA; clone size: NA; CDR3 DNA: TGTGCCAGCAGTACCCGATATGGGGTCACCGGGGAGCTGTTTTTT; CDR3 protein: CASSTRYGVTGELFF
V gene: TRBV5-8; J gene: TRBJ1-2; D gene: NA; clone size: NA; CDR3 DNA: TGTGCCAGCAGTACCGGACCGCTCTCCTATGGCTACACCTTC; CDR3 protein: CASSTGPLSYGYTF
V gene: TRBV7-2; J gene: TRBJ1-1; D gene: NA; clone size: NA; CDR3 DNA: TGTGCCAGCAGCTTCAACTTTCCCACTGAAGCTTTCTTT; CDR3 protein: CASSFNFPTEAFF
V gene: TRBV3-1/TRBV3-2; J gene: TRBJ1-6; D gene: NA; clone size: NA; CDR3 DNA: TGTGCCAGCAGCCAAGGAGGGAAATCACCCCTCCACTTT; CDR3 protein: CASSQGGKSPLHF
V gene: TRBV5-4; J gene: TRBJ1-2; D gene: TRBD1; clone size: few; CDR3 DNA: TGTGCCAGCAGCCCCCAAACAGGGGGTAACTATGGCTACACCTTC; CDR3 protein: CASSPQTGGNYGYTF
V gene: TRBV3-1/TRBV3-2; J gene: TRBJ1-4; D gene: NA; clone size: NA; CDR3 DNA: TGTGCCAGCAGCCAGTTGACAGGTCTTAATGAAAAACTGTTTTTT; CDR3 protein: CASSQLTGLNEKLFF
V gene: TRBV7-2; J gene: TRBJ1-3; D gene: TRBD1; clone size: NA; CDR3 DNA: TGTGCCAGCAGCCAGACAGGGGCAGCCGGAAACACCATATATTTT; CDR3 protein: CASSQTGAAGNTIYF
V gene: TRBV29-1; J gene: TRBJ1-1; D gene: NA; clone size: NA; CDR3 DNA: TGCAGCGTTGAAGGGTCTTACACGAACACTGAAGCTTTCTTT; CDR3 protein: CSVEGSYTNTEAFF
V gene: TRBV19; J gene: TRBJ1-2; D gene: NA; clone size: NA; CDR3 DNA: TGTGCCAGTAGTTTTCAGGGGAGCTATGGCTACACCTTC; CDR3 protein: CASSFQGSYGYTF
V gene: TRBV2; J gene: TRBJ1-1; D gene: NA; clone size: NA; CDR3 DNA: TGTGCCAGCAGTCGACCAGGGTCTGAAGCTTTCTTT; CDR3 protein: CASSRPGSEAFF
V gene: TRBV6-2/TRBV6-3; J gene: TRBJ2-3; D gene: TRBD2; clone size: NA; CDR3 DNA: TGTGCCAGCACCCCCCTTGGGGGGGACGCATTCACAGATACGCAGTATTTT; CDR3 protein: CASTPLGGDAFTDTQYF
V gene: TRBV7-9; J gene: TRBJ1-6; D gene: TRBD1; clone size: NA; CDR3 DNA: TGTGCCAGCAGCTTAGCGACAGGGGATTCACCCCTCCACTTT; CDR3 protein: CASSLATGDSPLHF
V gene: TRBV28; J gene: TRBJ1-4; D gene: NA; clone size: once; CDR3 DNA: TGTGCCAGCAGTTTAATTGGTCCAACTAATGAAAAACTGTTTTTT; CDR3 protein: CASSLIGPTNEKLFF
V gene: TRBV5-1; J gene: TRBJ1-6; D gene: TRBD1; clone size: few; CDR3 DNA: TGCGCCAGCAGCTTGGAACAGGGGACTACCTATAATTCACCCCTCCACTTT; CDR3 protein: CASSLEQGTTYNSPLHF
V gene: TRBV14; J gene: TRBJ1-1; D gene: NA; clone size: NA; CDR3 DNA: TGTGCCAGCAGCCAAGAAGTGGCTAACACTGAAGCTTTCTTT; CDR3 protein: CASSQEVANTEAFF
V gene: TRBV10-3; J gene: TRBJ2-1; D gene: TRBD1; clone size: NA; CDR3 DNA: TGTGCCATCAGCCCGGGACAGGGCTACAATGAGCAGTTCTTC; CDR3 protein: CAISPGQGYNEQFF